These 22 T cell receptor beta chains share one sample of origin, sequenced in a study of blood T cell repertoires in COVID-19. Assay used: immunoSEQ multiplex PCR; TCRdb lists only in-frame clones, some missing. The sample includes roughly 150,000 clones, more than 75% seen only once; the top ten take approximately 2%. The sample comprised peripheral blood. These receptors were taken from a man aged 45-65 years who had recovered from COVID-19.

The CDR3 here is CASSWGLQGNQPQHF. The CDR3 DNA is TGTGCCAGCAGCTGGGGTCTACAGGGAAATCAGCCCCAGCATTTT. The chain has TRBV7-9 and TRBJ1-5; the D gene is possibly TRBD1 (6 bases). V dropped 4 bases and J dropped 4 bases, with 14 bases sitting between them. The CDR3 totals 15 residues. The V gene's germline CDR1 is SEHNR and CDR2 FQNEAQ (reference sequence).

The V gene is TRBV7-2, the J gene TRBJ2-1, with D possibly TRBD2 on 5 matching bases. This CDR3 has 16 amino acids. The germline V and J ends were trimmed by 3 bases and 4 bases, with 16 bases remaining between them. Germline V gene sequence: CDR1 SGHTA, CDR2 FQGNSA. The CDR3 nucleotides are TGTGCCAGCAGCTTGACCCCTAGCACCCCTTACAATGAGCAGTTCTTC. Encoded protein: CASSLTPSTPYNEQFF.

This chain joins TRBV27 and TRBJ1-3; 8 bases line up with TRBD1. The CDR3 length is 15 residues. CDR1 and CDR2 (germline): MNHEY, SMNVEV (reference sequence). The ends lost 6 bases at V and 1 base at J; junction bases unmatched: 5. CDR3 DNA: TGTGCCAGCAGAGACAGGGGTGGATCTGGAAACACCATATATTTT. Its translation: CASRDRGGSGNTIYF.

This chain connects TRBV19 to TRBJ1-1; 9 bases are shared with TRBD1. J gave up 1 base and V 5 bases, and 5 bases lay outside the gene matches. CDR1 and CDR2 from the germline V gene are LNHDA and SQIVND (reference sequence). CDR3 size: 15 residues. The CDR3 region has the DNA TGTGCCAGTAGTCTTACAGGGGGCCAGAACACTGAAGCTTTCTTT. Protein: CASSLTGGQNTEAFF.

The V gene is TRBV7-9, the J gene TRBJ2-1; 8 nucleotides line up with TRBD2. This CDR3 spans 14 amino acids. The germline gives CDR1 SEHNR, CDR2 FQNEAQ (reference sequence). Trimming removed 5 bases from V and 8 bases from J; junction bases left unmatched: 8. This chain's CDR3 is CASSTSGRIHEQFF. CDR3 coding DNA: TGTGCCAGCAGCACCAGCGGGAGAATCCATGAGCAGTTCTTC.

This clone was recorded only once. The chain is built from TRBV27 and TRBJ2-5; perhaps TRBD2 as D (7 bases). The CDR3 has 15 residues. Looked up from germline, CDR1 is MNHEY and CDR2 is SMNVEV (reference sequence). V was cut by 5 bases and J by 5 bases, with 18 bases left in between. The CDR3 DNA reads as TGTGCCAGCAGTCCCCTTGCGGGGGCGAGGGAGACCCAGTACTTC. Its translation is CASSPLAGARETQYF.

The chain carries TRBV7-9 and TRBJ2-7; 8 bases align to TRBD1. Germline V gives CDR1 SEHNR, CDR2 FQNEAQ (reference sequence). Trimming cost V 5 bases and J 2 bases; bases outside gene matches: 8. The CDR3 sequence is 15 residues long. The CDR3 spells CASSAPGTGAYEQYF. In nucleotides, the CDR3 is TGTGCCAGCAGCGCCCCGGGGACAGGAGCCTACGAGCAGTACTTC.

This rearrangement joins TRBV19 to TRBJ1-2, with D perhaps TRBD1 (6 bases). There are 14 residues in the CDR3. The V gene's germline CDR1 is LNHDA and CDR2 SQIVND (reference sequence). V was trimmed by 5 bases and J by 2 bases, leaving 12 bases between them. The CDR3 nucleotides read TGTGCCAGTAGTCTACGGGACACCAACTATGGCTACACCTTC. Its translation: CASSLRDTNYGYTF. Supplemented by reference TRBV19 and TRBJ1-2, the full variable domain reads DGGITQSPKYLFRKEGQNVTLSCEQNLNHDAMYWYRQDPGQGLRLIYYSQIVNDFQKGDIAEGYSVSREKKESFPLTVTSAQKNPTAFYLCASSLRDTNYGYTFGSGTRLTVV.

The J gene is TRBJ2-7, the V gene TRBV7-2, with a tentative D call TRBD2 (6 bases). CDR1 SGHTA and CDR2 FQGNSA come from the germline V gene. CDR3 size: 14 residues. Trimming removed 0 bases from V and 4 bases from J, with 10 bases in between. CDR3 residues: CASSLARERYEQYF. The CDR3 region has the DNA TGTGCCAGCAGCTTAGCGCGGGAAAGATACGAGCAGTACTTC.

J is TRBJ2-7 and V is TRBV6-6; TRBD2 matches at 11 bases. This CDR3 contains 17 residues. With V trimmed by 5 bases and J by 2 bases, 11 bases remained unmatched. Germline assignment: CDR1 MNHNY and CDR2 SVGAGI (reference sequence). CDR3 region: CASSRRQGLAAAYEQYF. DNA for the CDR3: TGTGCCAGCAGTCGCAGGCAGGGACTAGCGGCCGCCTACGAGCAGTACTTC.

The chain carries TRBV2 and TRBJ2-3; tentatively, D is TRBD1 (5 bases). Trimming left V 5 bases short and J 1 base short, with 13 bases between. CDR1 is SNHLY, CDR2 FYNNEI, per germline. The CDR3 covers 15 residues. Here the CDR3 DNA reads TGTGCCAGCAGTTCCGACAGTTTGGGCACAGATACGCAGTATTTT. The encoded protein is CASSSDSLGTDTQYF.

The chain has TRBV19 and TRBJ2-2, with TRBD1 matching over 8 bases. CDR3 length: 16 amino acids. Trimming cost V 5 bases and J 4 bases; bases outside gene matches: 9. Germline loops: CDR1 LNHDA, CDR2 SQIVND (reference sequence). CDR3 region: CASSAEDRGSTGELFF. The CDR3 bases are TGTGCCAGTAGTGCAGAAGACAGGGGAAGCACCGGGGAGCTGTTTTTT.

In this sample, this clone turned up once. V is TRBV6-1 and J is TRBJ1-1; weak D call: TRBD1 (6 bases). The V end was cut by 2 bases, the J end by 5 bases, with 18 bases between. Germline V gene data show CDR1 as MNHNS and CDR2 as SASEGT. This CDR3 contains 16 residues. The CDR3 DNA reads TGTGCCAGCAGTGAAATGGCGGCAGGGGTAAGGACTGAAGCTTTCTTT. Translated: CASSEMAAGVRTEAFF.

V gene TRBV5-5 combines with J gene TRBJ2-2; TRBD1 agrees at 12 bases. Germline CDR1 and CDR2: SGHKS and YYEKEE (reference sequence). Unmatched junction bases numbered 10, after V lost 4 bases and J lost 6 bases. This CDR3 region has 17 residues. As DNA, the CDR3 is TGTGCCAGCAGCCTGTCCGGGACAGGGGGCTCGGCCGGGGAGCTGTTTTTT. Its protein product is CASSLSGTGGSAGELFF.

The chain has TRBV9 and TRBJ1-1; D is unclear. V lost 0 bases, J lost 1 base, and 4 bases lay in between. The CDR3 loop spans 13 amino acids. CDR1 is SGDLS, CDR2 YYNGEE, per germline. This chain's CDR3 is CASSVGRNTEAFF. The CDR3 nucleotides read TGTGCCAGCAGCGTAGGCAGGAACACTGAAGCTTTCTTT.

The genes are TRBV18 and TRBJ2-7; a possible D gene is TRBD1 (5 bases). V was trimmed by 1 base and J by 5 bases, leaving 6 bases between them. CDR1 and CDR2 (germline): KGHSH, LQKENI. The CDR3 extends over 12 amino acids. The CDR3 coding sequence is TGTGCCAGCTCACCACAAGGGGACGAGCAGTACTTC. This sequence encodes CASSPQGDEQYF.

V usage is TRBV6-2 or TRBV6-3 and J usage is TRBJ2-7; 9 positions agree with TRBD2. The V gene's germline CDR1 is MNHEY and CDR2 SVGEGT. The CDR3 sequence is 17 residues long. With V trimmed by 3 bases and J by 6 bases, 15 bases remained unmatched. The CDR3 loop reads CASSYLAGELVDSEQYF. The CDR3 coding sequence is TGTGCCAGCAGTTATTTAGCGGGAGAGCTAGTGGACTCCGAGCAGTACTTC.

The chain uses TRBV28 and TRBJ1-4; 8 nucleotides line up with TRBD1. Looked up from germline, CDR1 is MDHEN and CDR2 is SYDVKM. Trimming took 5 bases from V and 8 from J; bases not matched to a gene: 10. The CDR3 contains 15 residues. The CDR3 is CASSLRTGGREKLFF. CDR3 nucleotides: TGTGCCAGCAGTCTACGAACAGGGGGTCGGGAAAAACTGTTTTTT.

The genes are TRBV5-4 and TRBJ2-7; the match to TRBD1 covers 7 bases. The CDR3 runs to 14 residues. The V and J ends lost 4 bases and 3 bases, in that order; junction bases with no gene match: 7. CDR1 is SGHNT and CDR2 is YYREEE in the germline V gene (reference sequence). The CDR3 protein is CASSTKGASYEQYF. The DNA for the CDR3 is TGTGCCAGCAGCACGAAGGGGGCCAGCTACGAGCAGTACTTC.

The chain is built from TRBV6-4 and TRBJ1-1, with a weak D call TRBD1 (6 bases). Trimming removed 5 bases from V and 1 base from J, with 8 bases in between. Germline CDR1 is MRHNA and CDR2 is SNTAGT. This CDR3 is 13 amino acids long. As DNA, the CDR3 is TGTGCCAGCAGTCAGGGGAAGAACACTGAAGCTTTCTTT. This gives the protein CASSQGKNTEAFF.

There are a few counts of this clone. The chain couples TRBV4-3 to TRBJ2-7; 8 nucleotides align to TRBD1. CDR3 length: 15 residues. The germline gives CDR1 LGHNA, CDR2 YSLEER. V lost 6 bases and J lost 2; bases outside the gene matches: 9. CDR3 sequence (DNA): TGCGCCAGCAGGCAGGGGACAGGCGGGGCCTACGAGCAGTACTTC. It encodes CASRQGTGGAYEQYF.

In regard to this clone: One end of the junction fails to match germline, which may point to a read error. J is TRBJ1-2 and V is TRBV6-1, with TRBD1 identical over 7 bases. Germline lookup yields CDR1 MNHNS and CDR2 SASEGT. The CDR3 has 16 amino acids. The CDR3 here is CASREAYRGVDYGYTF. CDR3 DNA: TGTGCCAGCAGGGAAGCTTACAGGGGAGTGGACTATGGCTACACCTTC.